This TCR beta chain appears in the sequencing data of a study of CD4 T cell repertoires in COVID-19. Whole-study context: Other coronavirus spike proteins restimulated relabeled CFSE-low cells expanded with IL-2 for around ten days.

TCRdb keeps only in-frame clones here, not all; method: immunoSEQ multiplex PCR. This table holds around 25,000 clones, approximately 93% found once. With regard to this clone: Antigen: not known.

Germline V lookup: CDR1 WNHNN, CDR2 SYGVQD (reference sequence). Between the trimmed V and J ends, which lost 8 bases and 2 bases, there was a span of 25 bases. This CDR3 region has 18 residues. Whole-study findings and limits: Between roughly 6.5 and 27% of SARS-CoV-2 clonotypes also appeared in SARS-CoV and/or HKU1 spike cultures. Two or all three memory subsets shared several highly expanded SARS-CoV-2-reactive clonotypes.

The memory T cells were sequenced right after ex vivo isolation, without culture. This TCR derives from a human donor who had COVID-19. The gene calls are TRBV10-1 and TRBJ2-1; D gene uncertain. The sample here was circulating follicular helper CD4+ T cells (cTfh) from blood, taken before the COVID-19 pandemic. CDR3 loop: CASALVDWMRVAYNEQFF. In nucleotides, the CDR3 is TGCGCCAGCGCCTTAGTAGACTGGATGAGAGTCGCCTACAATGAGCAGTTCTTC.